This T cell receptor (beta chain) came from a study of breast tumors, draining lymph nodes, adjacent tissues. MiXCR was run by TCRdb on the multiplex PCR reads, yielding one entry per CDR3 protein. This sample yields around 290,000 distinct CDR3 sequences, of which 30% are seen a single time; about 1.2% belongs to the top ten. Many counts were recorded for this clonotype. Germline CDR1 and CDR2: LGHNA and YSLEER. The CDR3 has 15 residues. Trimming at V came to 3 bases and at J to 6 bases, leaving 4 bases not matched to a gene. Breast cancer patients provided tissue from their axillary draining lymph nodes.

Sequencing input: axillary lymph node tissue. The rearrangement links TRBV4-3 to TRBJ1-5, with 11 bases aligning to TRBD1. This clonotype was sampled from a female donor with breast cancer. Some clones in this sample may be carry-over from other donors' samples. This CDR3 is CASSQGTGGSQPQHF. CDR3 nucleotides: TGCGCCAGCAGCCAGGGGACAGGGGGTTCTCAGCCCCAGCATTTT.